A selection of T cell receptor beta chains follows, all from one sample in a study of blood T cell repertoires in COVID-19. The assay was immunoSEQ multiplex PCR, and TCRdb's table has in-frame clones only and misses some. The sample has about 230,000 clones, 70% to 85% seen once. The sequenced sample was peripheral blood. All receptors derive from a woman aged 40 to 50 who had recovered from COVID-19. CDR3s include the opening cysteine and the closing phenylalanine or tryptophan. The D gene is left open where the match is weak. Size is stated for part of the rows, as once, few or many counts, or as a class when the clone is expanded.

J gene,V gene,clone size,D gene,CDR3 protein,CDR3 DNA
TRBJ2-3,TRBV11-2,NA,NA,CASSLGSPGGTDTQYF,TGTGCCAGCAGCTTAGGATCCCCAGGAGGAACAGATACGCAGTATTTT
TRBJ2-3,TRBV4-3,NA,NA,CASSQTPAGPGSNTQYF,TGCGCCAGCAGCCAAACGCCGGCAGGGCCCGGATCCAATACGCAGTATTTT
TRBJ1-5,TRBV7-8,NA,TRBD1,CASSSNRQGWQPQHF,TGTGCCAGCAGCTCAAATAGACAGGGATGGCAGCCCCAGCATTTT
TRBJ2-6,TRBV30,NA,NA,CAWSLNTRSNVLTF,TGTGCCTGGAGTTTGAATACTCGTTCCAACGTCCTGACTTTC
TRBJ2-5,TRBV18,few,NA,CASSPGLQETQYF,TGTGCCAGCTCACCCGGGTTGCAAGAGACCCAGTACTTC
TRBJ2-3,TRBV4-3,NA,NA,CASSQDNRNTDTQYF,TGCGCCAGCAGCCAAGATAACAGAAACACAGATACGCAGTATTTT
TRBJ1-1,TRBV5-6,NA,TRBD1,CASSFRQGSAEAFF,TGTGCCAGCAGCTTTAGACAGGGGAGCGCTGAAGCTTTCTTT
TRBJ2-7,TRBV19,NA,TRBD2,CASSEPGTSNEQYF,TGTGCCAGTAGCGAACCCGGGACTAGCAACGAGCAGTACTTC
TRBJ1-2,TRBV28,NA,NA,CASSRTGFYGYTF,TGTGCCAGCAGTAGAACAGGTTTCTATGGCTACACCTTC
TRBJ1-4,TRBV6-5,NA,NA,CASIRELATNEKLFF,TGTGCCAGCATCCGAGAACTTGCAACTAATGAAAAACTGTTTTTT
TRBJ2-7,TRBV9,NA,TRBD1,CASSPGTGYEQYF,TGTGCCAGCAGCCCAGGGACAGGGTACGAGCAGTACTTC
TRBJ2-2,TRBV7-2,few,NA,CASGPGLSGSLPGELFF,TGTGCCAGCGGGCCCGGACTTTCTGGCTCCCTTCCCGGGGAGCTGTTTTTT
TRBJ2-1,TRBV11-2,NA,TRBD2,CASSLQRGVDEQFF,TGTGCCAGCAGCTTACAGCGGGGGGTCGATGAGCAGTTCTTC
TRBJ1-1,TRBV5-1,NA,NA,CASTRTQPGVTEAFF,TGCGCCAGCACCCGAACCCAGCCAGGGGTTACTGAAGCTTTCTTT
TRBJ2-1,TRBV19,NA,NA,CASSIERGPYNEQFF,TGTGCCAGTAGTATAGAAAGGGGTCCATACAATGAGCAGTTCTTC
TRBJ1-1,TRBV7-9,NA,NA,CASSLGQLNTEAFF,TGTGCCAGCAGCTTAGGACAGTTGAACACTGAAGCTTTCTTT
TRBJ2-2,TRBV11-2,NA,NA,CASSSRYTGELFF,TGTGCCAGCAGCTCGCGTTACACCGGGGAGCTGTTTTTT
TRBJ2-5,TRBV7-2,NA,TRBD1,CASSFRTGQQETQYF,TGTGCCAGCAGCTTTAGGACAGGACAACAAGAGACCCAGTACTTC
TRBJ2-7,TRBV28,NA,TRBD2,CASSFKRDSYEQYF,TGTGCCAGCAGTTTTAAGCGGGACTCCTACGAGCAGTACTTC
TRBJ2-5,TRBV5-5,NA,NA,CASTTLGSQSGETQYF,TGTGCCAGCACCACGTTAGGATCTCAGTCGGGAGAGACCCAGTACTTC
TRBJ1-2,TRBV11-2,NA,TRBD1,CASSYGQGAGGYTF,TGTGCCAGCAGCTACGGCCAGGGGGCGGGGGGCTACACCTTC